This T cell receptor beta chain was identified during a study of blood T cells in healthy people across ages. Turning to the study itself: Template switching retrieved approximately one barcoded beta molecule for each two T cells.

Regarding this clonotype: Its target is unknown.

With a J-beta primer mix and a sample-barcoded 5' primer, a second PCR ran about 7 to 12 cycles. TCRdb recomputed calls from the 5' RACE reads with MiXCR, one row per CDR3 protein. The sample shows over a million distinct CDR3 sequences, around 59% of them seen only once. The V gene end was trimmed by 2 bases and the J gene end by 6 bases; junction bases not matched to a gene: 8. Germline-derived CDR1 and CDR2 are KGHSH and LQKENI. The length of the CDR3 is 15 residues. Study results and limitations: There was a strong correlation between TCR beta diversity and naive T cell percentage. Naive and antigen-experienced cells could not be conclusively compared, given unsorted PBMCs.

The total RNA that was extracted per sample amounted to at least 5 micrograms. What was sequenced was blood. The sequence derives from a man younger than 35 in good health. V and J are TRBV18 and TRBJ1-2; 8 bases map to TRBD1. The CDR3 here is CASSPRAGGADGYTF. The CDR3 DNA is TGTGCCAGCTCACCAAGGGCAGGGGGCGCGGATGGCTACACCTTC.